The 13 T cell receptor beta chains below all came from one sample that was sequenced in a study of PD-L1 blockade in urothelial cancer. Sequenced by immunoSEQ multiplex PCR; TCRdb stores in-frame clones only, minus some. The sample includes more than 35,000 clones, 82% seen only once; the top ten take roughly 3.2%. Sample: PBMCs, taken around atezolizumab (anti-PD-L1) treatment. All receptors derive from a man aged 65 to 85 with urothelial cancer.

The chain combines TRBV7-3 with TRBJ2-3; D is undetermined. This CDR3 is built from 16 residues. With 3 bases removed from V and 0 bases from J, the gap between germline ends came to 13 bases. In germline, CDR1 is SGHTA, CDR2 FQGTGA. In nucleotides, the CDR3 is TGTGCCAGCAGCTTTATTGCCGGGTCTAGCACAGATACGCAGTATTTT. Protein sequence: CASSFIAGSSTDTQYF.

The genes are TRBV2 and TRBJ2-7; D may be TRBD2 (6 bases). V gave up 0 bases and J gave up 4 bases, with 13 bases separating them. The CDR3 totals 15 residues. Germline lookup yields CDR1 SNHLY and CDR2 FYNNEI. The CDR3 sequence is CASSEAFFREYEQYF. In nucleotides, the CDR3 is TGTGCCAGCAGTGAAGCATTCTTCCGGGAGTACGAGCAGTACTTC.

A single count supports this clone. CDR3 region: CASSQDFKGAGSNTEAFF. In DNA, the CDR3 is TGCGCCAGCAGCCAAGATTTTAAGGGGGCGGGGTCAAACACTGAAGCTTTCTTT. This chain connects TRBV4-3 to TRBJ1-1; 7 bases fit TRBD1. CDR3 length: 18 amino acids. Germline CDR1 LGHNA, CDR2 YSLEER. V shed 0 bases, J shed 2 bases, and the junction held 12 bases outside the gene matches.

The chain employs TRBV10-3 and TRBJ2-1; 8 bases map to TRBD1. CDR1 and CDR2 from the germline V gene are ENHRY and SYGVKD. The CDR3 loop spans 15 amino acids. With 6 bases clipped from V and 2 bases from J, the junction kept 6 bases outside the gene matches. The CDR3: CAIRSQGVAYNEQFF. The CDR3 DNA is TGTGCCATCAGATCACAGGGGGTCGCCTACAATGAGCAGTTCTTC.

This clone has more than one count but fewer than ten. The chain combines TRBV19 with TRBJ2-4; 8 positions agree with TRBD2. Trimming removed 3 bases from V and 3 bases from J; junction bases left unmatched: 4. CDR3 size: 15 residues. Germline lookup yields CDR1 LNHDA and CDR2 SQIVND (reference sequence). CDR3 DNA: TGTGCCAGTAGTATCGGGGGGGGAGGCAAAAACATTCAGTACTTC. Protein sequence: CASSIGGGGKNIQYF.

The gene calls are TRBV15 and TRBJ2-5, with TRBD2 as a possible D gene (6 bases). Germline V gives CDR1 LNHNV, CDR2 YYDKDF (reference sequence). Trimming removed 1 base from V and 7 bases from J, with 19 bases in between. The CDR3 extends over 16 amino acids. The CDR3 loop is CATSRVTGPRDGTQYF. As DNA, the CDR3 is TGTGCCACCAGCAGAGTAACGGGACCGCGGGATGGGACCCAGTACTTC.

The chain joins TRBV28 to TRBJ2-5; 7 bases agree with TRBD1. Germline V gene data show CDR1 as MDHEN and CDR2 as SYDVKM. Germline trimming cut 3 bases from V and 5 bases from J; bases unmatched to any gene: 9. This CDR3 has 15 amino acids. The CDR3 loop is CASSLVQGVKETQYF. In DNA form, the CDR3 reads TGTGCCAGCAGTTTGGTGCAGGGGGTAAAGGAGACCCAGTACTTC.

V gene TRBV19 combines with J gene TRBJ2-3; 9 nucleotides line up with TRBD1. CDR3 length equals 15 residues. CDR1 LNHDA and CDR2 SQIVND come from the germline V gene (reference sequence). Germline trimming cut 6 bases from V and 5 bases from J; bases unmatched to any gene: 9. CDR3 protein: CASSSPGQGIDTQYF. The CDR3 nucleotides are TGTGCCAGTAGCTCGCCGGGACAGGGAATAGATACGCAGTATTTT.

This clone was seen only once. The chain has TRBV7-2 and TRBJ1-2; D not certain. This CDR3 region has 14 residues. Germline V lookup: CDR1 SGHTA, CDR2 FQGNSA. The V and J ends lost 5 bases and 6 bases respectively, with 16 bases between them. CDR3 in amino acids: CASSPGSSPDGYTF. Written as DNA, the CDR3 is TGTGCCAGCAGCCCCGGGTCTTCCCCCGATGGCTACACCTTC.

This rearrangement joins TRBV9 to TRBJ2-7; the D gene is possibly TRBD2 (5 bases). CDR1 SGDLS and CDR2 YYNGEE come from the germline V gene. Trimming pared 5 bases from V and 7 bases from J, leaving 22 bases between. The CDR3 totals 15 residues. CDR3 nucleotides: TGTGCCAGCAGTGCAGGAGCTCCGTCTTCGGGGGAGCAGTACTTC. This sequence encodes CASSAGAPSSGEQYF.

The chain links TRBV6-1 to TRBJ1-4; D is uncertain. From germline, CDR1 is MNHNS and CDR2 SASEGT. Trimming took 1 base from V and 0 from J, leaving 6 bases between them. The CDR3 consists of 15 residues. The CDR3 DNA sequence: TGTGCCAGCAGTGAAGGGAGTGCAACTAATGAAAAACTGTTTTTT. Translating it yields CASSEGSATNEKLFF.

V usage is TRBV9 and J usage is TRBJ1-1, with TRBD1 as a possible D gene (5 bases). The CDR3 totals 14 residues. The germline V and J ends were trimmed by 4 bases and 6 bases, with 16 bases remaining between them. CDR1 is SGDLS, CDR2 YYNGEE, per germline. CDR3: CASSPLGRGPEAFF. The CDR3 coding sequence is TGTGCCAGCAGCCCTTTAGGGAGGGGTCCTGAAGCTTTCTTT.

The rearrangement uses TRBV7-2 and TRBJ1-5, with 7 nucleotides matching TRBD1. There are 16 residues in the CDR3. Germline loops: CDR1 SGHTA, CDR2 FQGNSA. J gave up 2 bases and V 1 base, and 5 bases lay outside the gene matches. The CDR3 nucleotides read TGTGCCAGCAGCTTAGAGGGGGCTAGCGGCAATCAGCCCCAGCATTTT. It codes for CASSLEGASGNQPQHF.